One sample yielded the 9 T cell receptor beta chains listed below, sequenced in a study of technical replicates of blood from four donors. TCRdb keeps only in-frame clones here, not all; method: immunoSEQ multiplex PCR. The data show around 70,000 clones, around 97% seen once. The sequencing input was T cells isolated from PBMCs. These TCRs come from a human donor in good health.

This clone was observed once. This rearrangement joins TRBV7-9 to TRBJ2-7; 13 nucleotides align to TRBD2. This CDR3 contains 16 residues. The ends lost 3 bases at V and 7 bases at J; junction bases unmatched: 9. CDR1 and CDR2 (germline): SEHNR, FQNEAQ (reference sequence). The CDR3 sequence: CASSLDGLAGVWEQYF. The CDR3 DNA reads as TGTGCCAGCAGCTTGGATGGACTAGCGGGAGTATGGGAGCAGTACTTC.

In DNA, the CDR3 is TGCGCCACCTCTTCCAGCGGGGGACAGCCCCAGCATTTT. It specifies CATSSSGGQPQHF. The J gene is TRBJ1-5, the V gene TRBV10-1, with D perhaps matching TRBD1 (5 bases). The germline V gene has CDR1 WNHNN and CDR2 SYGVQD (reference sequence). The CDR3 is 13 residues long. The V end was cut by 10 bases, the J end by 7 bases, with 17 bases between.

The chain is built from TRBV2 and TRBJ2-7; possible D gene TRBD2, 7 bases. Germline loops: CDR1 SNHLY, CDR2 FYNNEI. V lost 11 bases to trimming and J lost 1 base, with 21 bases between them. This CDR3 is built from 15 residues. The CDR3 region has the DNA TGTGCCGGGGGGGGAAACCGGGACAATTCCTACGAGCAGTACTTC. Amino acids: CAGGGNRDNSYEQYF.

The chain has TRBV6-1 and TRBJ2-2; a weak D match, TRBD2 (5 bases). The ends were cut back, 2 bases at V and 2 bases at J, with 15 bases in the middle. The CDR3 extends over 17 amino acids. CDR1 is MNHNS and CDR2 is SASEGT in the germline V gene. CDR3 DNA: TGTGCCAGCAGTGAACTGCGCGGGCGGATTAACACCGGGGAGCTGTTTTTT. Its protein product is CASSELRGRINTGELFF.

This clone appeared a single time. The chain joins TRBV19 to TRBJ2-2; 9 bases are shared with TRBD2. The V gene end was trimmed by 8 bases and the J gene end by 5 bases; junction bases not matched to a gene: 6. From germline, CDR1 is LNHDA and CDR2 SQIVND (reference sequence). The CDR3 sequence is 14 residues long. CDR3 region: CASELSGGTGELFF. The CDR3 DNA sequence: TGTGCCAGTGAGCTTAGCGGGGGTACCGGGGAGCTGTTTTTT. Full variable domain (remainder filled in from reference TRBV19 and TRBJ2-2): DGGITQSPKYLFRKEGQNVTLSCEQNLNHDAMYWYRQDPGQGLRLIYYSQIVNDFQKGDIAEGYSVSREKKESFPLTVTSAQKNPTAFYLCASELSGGTGELFFGEGSRLTVL.

The V and J genes are TRBV6-1 and TRBJ1-1; perhaps TRBD1 as D (6 bases). The CDR3 length is 12 residues. CDR1 is MNHNS, CDR2 SASEGT, per germline. Trimming removed 6 bases from V and 3 bases from J, with 8 bases in between. CDR3 bases: TGTGCCAGCAGCCAGGGGTACACTGAAGCTTTCTTT. Its protein is CASSQGYTEAFF.

The chain carries TRBV5-4 and TRBJ2-5, with 7 bases lining up with TRBD2. The V gene's germline CDR1 is SGHNT and CDR2 YYREEE (reference sequence). The trim removed 3 bases at V and 4 bases at J, leaving 15 bases unmatched. The length of the CDR3 is 17 residues. The CDR3 sequence: CASSSEVYGGNPETQYF. As DNA, the CDR3 is TGTGCCAGCAGCTCCGAGGTCTACGGGGGGAACCCAGAGACCCAGTACTTC.

The genes are TRBV7-9 and TRBJ1-2; TRBD1 matches 9 bases. J lost 6 bases, V lost 1 base, and 9 bases had no gene match. Germline lookup yields CDR1 SEHNR and CDR2 FQNEAQ (reference sequence). This CDR3 region has 16 residues. CDR3 residues: CASSLDPGQGINGYTF. The CDR3 bases are TGTGCCAGCAGCTTAGACCCGGGACAGGGAATAAATGGCTACACCTTC.

This clone appeared once. The chain recombines TRBV19 with TRBJ2-1, with 8 bases aligning to TRBD2. Germline trimming cut 5 bases from V and 0 bases from J; bases unmatched to any gene: 9. This CDR3 has 17 amino acids. Germline V lookup: CDR1 LNHDA, CDR2 SQIVND (reference sequence). The CDR3 nucleotides read TGTGCCAGTAGTCTCAGCGGGAGTGGGCCCTCCTACAATGAGCAGTTCTTC. It translates to CASSLSGSGPSYNEQFF.